The 22 T cell receptor beta chains in this list originate from one sample, sequenced in a study of OX40 agonist ivuxolimab in advanced cancers. TCRdb's copy holds only in-frame clones and misses some; the assay was immunoSEQ multiplex PCR. The sample holds 60,000 to 80,000 clones, roughly 88% seen once. The sample here was CD4+ or CD8+ T cells sorted from blood, taken in a trial of the OX40 agonist ivuxolimab. These receptors originate from an adult with an advanced solid tumor such as melanoma, head and neck, liver or kidney cancer.

The V call is TRBV5-1, the J call TRBJ2-5; TRBD1 matches at 9 bases. CDR1 SGHRS and CDR2 YFSETQ come from the germline V gene. The V segment lost 4 bases and the J segment 2 bases; nucleotides outside the gene matches: 6. CDR3 length equals 15 residues. In DNA, the CDR3 is TGCGCCAGCAGCGGGTGGACAGGGGAGCAAGAGACCCAGTACTTC. As protein: CASSGWTGEQETQYF.

This clone was detected ten times or more. DNA of the CDR3: TGTGCCAGCAGTGTCGAGGGGGCCTTCGGGGCACGTGACAATGAGCAGTTCTTC. The encoded protein is CASSVEGAFGARDNEQFF. This chain connects TRBV2 to TRBJ2-1; 7 positions agree with TRBD1. This CDR3 spans 18 amino acids. V lost 4 bases, J lost 5 bases, and 17 bases stayed unmatched. Germline V gene sequence: CDR1 SNHLY, CDR2 FYNNEI.

The chain couples TRBV19 to TRBJ1-1, with D tentatively TRBD1 (6 bases). The V and J ends lost 5 bases and 1 base respectively, with 8 bases between them. This CDR3 spans 13 amino acids. Germline CDR1 is LNHDA and CDR2 is SQIVND (reference sequence). DNA for the CDR3: TGTGCCAGTAGTGAGGGACAGAACACTGAAGCTTTCTTT. It translates to CASSEGQNTEAFF.

The chain links TRBV5-4 to TRBJ2-3, with a tentative D call TRBD1 (5 bases). The CDR3 is 14 residues long. The germline V gene has CDR1 SGHNT and CDR2 YYREEE (reference sequence). Between the trimmed V and J ends, which lost 3 bases and 4 bases, there was a span of 12 bases. The CDR3 DNA is TGTGCCAGCAGCTCCCCGACAGACCCAGATACGCAGTATTTT. Translating gives CASSSPTDPDTQYF.

CDR3 protein: CASSLTPGGPYEQYF. The CDR3, as DNA: TGTGCCAGCAGCTTAACGCCGGGAGGGCCATACGAGCAGTACTTC. The chain joins TRBV7-2 to TRBJ2-7; TRBD2 matches 8 bases. This CDR3 has 15 residues. The germline CDR1 and CDR2 sequences are SGHTA and FQGNSA. J gave up 4 bases and V 2 bases, and 7 bases lay outside the gene matches.

V usage is TRBV5-6 and J usage is TRBJ2-3; D is unresolved. CDR3 length equals 15 residues. V was clipped by 2 bases and J by 0 bases, with 10 bases between them. The germline V gene has CDR1 SGHDT and CDR2 YYEEEE. The CDR3 spells CASSFGYTSTDTQYF. The CDR3, as DNA: TGTGCCAGCAGCTTCGGGTATACTAGCACAGATACGCAGTATTTT.

The gene calls are TRBV19 and TRBJ2-1; 8 bases agree with TRBD2. The V and J ends lost 6 bases and 8 bases, in that order; junction bases with no gene match: 12. This CDR3 contains 15 residues. Per germline, CDR1 LNHDA and CDR2 SQIVND (reference sequence). CDR3 coding DNA: TGTGCCAGTAGCGAAACCGGGAGGGGCGTCGATGAGCAGTTCTTC. Encoded protein: CASSETGRGVDEQFF.

The chain has TRBV30 and TRBJ1-2; possibly TRBD1 for D (6 bases). Germline CDR1 is GTSNPN and CDR2 is SVGIG (reference sequence). The CDR3 is made up of 13 amino acids. Trimming removed 2 bases at V and 2 bases at J, with 9 bases between. The CDR3, as DNA: TGTGCCTGGAGTCCAGGGGACAACTATGGCTACACCTTC. It codes for CAWSPGDNYGYTF.

CDR3 in amino acids: CSVDYLAGTGEQFF. The CDR3 DNA reads TGCAGCGTTGACTATCTAGCGGGAACTGGGGAGCAGTTCTTC. The genes are TRBV29-1 and TRBJ2-1; the match to TRBD2 covers 9 bases. Trimming cost V 3 bases and J 10 bases; bases outside gene matches: 10. The germline V gene has CDR1 SQVTM and CDR2 ANQGSEA. The CDR3 has 14 residues.

The chain combines TRBV6-5 with TRBJ1-2; D gene unclear. CDR1 is MNHEY, CDR2 SVGAGI, per germline. V was shortened by 6 bases and J by 4 bases, with 12 bases between the two germline ends. The CDR3 is 13 residues long. This CDR3 reads CASSAARSYGYTF. The CDR3 coding sequence is TGTGCCAGCAGCGCCGCCAGGTCCTATGGCTACACCTTC.

This rearrangement joins TRBV5-4 to TRBJ1-1; D is unclear. The germline V gene encodes CDR1 SGHNT and CDR2 YYREEE (reference sequence). Trimming removed 3 bases from V and 7 bases from J, with 10 bases in between. The CDR3 consists of 12 residues. The CDR3 coding sequence is TGTGCCAGCAGCTGGGAACTGAATGAAGCTTTCTTT. Its translation: CASSWELNEAFF.

The V gene is TRBV2, the J gene TRBJ1-6; 8 bases fit TRBD1. In germline, CDR1 is SNHLY, CDR2 FYNNEI. V dropped 6 bases and J dropped 4; count of bases not matched to a gene: 8. The CDR3 runs to 16 residues. The CDR3 bases are TGTGCCAGCAGCCCTCGACAGGGGATTTATAATTCACCCCTCCACTTT. Its protein is CASSPRQGIYNSPLHF.

The chain combines TRBV5-8 with TRBJ2-2; D is unclear. CDR1 and CDR2 from the germline V gene are SGHTS and YDEGEE. This CDR3 has 14 residues. V lost 0 bases and J 1 base, leaving 4 bases between the germline ends. The CDR3 protein is CASSLGQNTGELFF. CDR3 nucleotides: TGTGCCAGCAGCTTGGGCCAGAACACCGGGGAGCTGTTTTTT.

This clone has a handful of counts. This rearrangement joins TRBV11-1 to TRBJ1-2; D is unresolved. This CDR3 is built from 12 residues. Trimming took off 7 bases at V and 3 bases at J, with 9 bases between the two ends. The V gene's germline CDR1 is SGHAT and CDR2 FQDESV (reference sequence). The CDR3 protein is CASIEVHYGYTF. The DNA of the CDR3 is TGTGCCAGCATCGAAGTGCACTATGGCTACACCTTC.

By sample fraction, this clone is medium-sized. V and J are TRBV2 and TRBJ1-5; the D is unclear. Looked up from germline, CDR1 is SNHLY and CDR2 is FYNNEI. The CDR3 is 15 residues long. V was shortened by 7 bases and J by 7 bases, with 20 bases between the two germline ends. The CDR3 region is CASKYRHSGRQPQHF. For the CDR3, the DNA is TGTGCCAGCAAGTACCGACATTCTGGGAGGCAGCCCCAGCATTTT.

The rearrangement joins TRBV19 to TRBJ2-5, with D uncertain. V was cut by 4 bases and J by 5 bases, with 8 bases left in between. The germline V gene has CDR1 LNHDA and CDR2 SQIVND (reference sequence). The CDR3 is made up of 12 amino acids. The CDR3: CASSTPLETQYF. CDR3 in DNA: TGTGCCAGTAGTACTCCCCTGGAGACCCAGTACTTC.

This clone is medium-sized by share. The gene calls are TRBV4-3 and TRBJ1-2, with D hard to call. The germline V gene has CDR1 LGHNA and CDR2 YSLEER. Trimming cost V 1 base and J 4 bases, with 7 bases left between them. The CDR3 is 13 residues long. CDR3 bases: TGCGCCAGCAGCCAAGCTGGACCCTATGGCTACACCTTC. It specifies CASSQAGPYGYTF.

The chain joins TRBV29-1 to TRBJ2-6; 8 bases align to TRBD1. The CDR3 has 12 amino acids. V dropped 7 bases and J dropped 10; count of bases not matched to a gene: 6. Germline loops: CDR1 SQVTM, CDR2 ANQGSEA. The CDR3 reads CSGETGGNVLTF. CDR3 bases: TGCAGCGGCGAAACAGGGGGAAACGTCCTGACTTTC.

The sample holds one count of this clone. The chain uses TRBV15 and TRBJ1-5, with a tentative D call TRBD1 (6 bases). CDR3 size: 14 residues. Germline CDR1 LNHNV, CDR2 YYDKDF (reference sequence). V was clipped by 0 bases and J by 7 bases, with 10 bases between them. The CDR3 protein is CATSRDLRGQPQHF. CDR3 bases: TGTGCCACCAGCAGAGATCTCAGGGGACAGCCCCAGCATTTT.

V and J are TRBV7-2 and TRBJ2-3; D unclear. The CDR3 loop spans 14 amino acids. The germline V and J ends were trimmed by 1 base and 0 bases, with 5 bases remaining between them. CDR1 SGHTA and CDR2 FQGNSA come from the germline V gene. The CDR3 nucleotides are TGTGCCAGCAGCTTAGACGTGAGCACAGATACGCAGTATTTT. This sequence encodes CASSLDVSTDTQYF.

The CDR3 bases are TGTGCCAGCAGGGACGGGACAGGGACCGAAAAACTGTTTTTT. As protein: CASRDGTGTEKLFF. The rearrangement joins TRBV7-8 to TRBJ1-4, with TRBD1 matching 9 bases. V lost 6 bases and J lost 8; bases outside the gene matches: 7. The CDR3 is 14 residues long. The germline gives CDR1 SGHVS, CDR2 FQNEAQ.

The rearrangement uses TRBV5-4 and TRBJ1-1, with D hard to call. Trimming cost V 4 bases and J 0 bases, with 10 bases left between them. Germline V lookup: CDR1 SGHNT, CDR2 YYREEE (reference sequence). This CDR3 region has 14 residues. As DNA, the CDR3 is TGTGCCAGCAGCAAAGAGACCGTGAACACTGAAGCTTTCTTT. It yields the protein CASSKETVNTEAFF.